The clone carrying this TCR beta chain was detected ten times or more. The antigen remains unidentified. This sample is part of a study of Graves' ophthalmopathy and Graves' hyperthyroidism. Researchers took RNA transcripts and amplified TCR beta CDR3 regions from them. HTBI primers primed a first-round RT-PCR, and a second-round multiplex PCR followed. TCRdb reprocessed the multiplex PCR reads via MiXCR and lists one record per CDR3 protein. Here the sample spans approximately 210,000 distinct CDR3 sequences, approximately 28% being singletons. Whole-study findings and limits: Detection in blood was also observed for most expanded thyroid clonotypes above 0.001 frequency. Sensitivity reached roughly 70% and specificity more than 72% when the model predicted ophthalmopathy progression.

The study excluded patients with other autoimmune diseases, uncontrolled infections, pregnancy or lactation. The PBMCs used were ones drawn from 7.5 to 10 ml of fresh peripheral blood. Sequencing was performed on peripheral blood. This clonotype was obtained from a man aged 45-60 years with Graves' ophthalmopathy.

CDR3 region: CASSLGGGRHHYEQYF. In nucleotides, the CDR3 is TGTGCCAGCAGCTTAGGAGGTGGCAGACATCACTACGAGCAGTACTTC. V gene TRBV7-2 combines with J gene TRBJ2-7; D uncertain. CDR1 is SGHTA and CDR2 is FQGNSA in the germline V gene. Trimming cost V 1 base and J 3 bases, with 16 bases left between them. The CDR3 is made up of 16 amino acids.